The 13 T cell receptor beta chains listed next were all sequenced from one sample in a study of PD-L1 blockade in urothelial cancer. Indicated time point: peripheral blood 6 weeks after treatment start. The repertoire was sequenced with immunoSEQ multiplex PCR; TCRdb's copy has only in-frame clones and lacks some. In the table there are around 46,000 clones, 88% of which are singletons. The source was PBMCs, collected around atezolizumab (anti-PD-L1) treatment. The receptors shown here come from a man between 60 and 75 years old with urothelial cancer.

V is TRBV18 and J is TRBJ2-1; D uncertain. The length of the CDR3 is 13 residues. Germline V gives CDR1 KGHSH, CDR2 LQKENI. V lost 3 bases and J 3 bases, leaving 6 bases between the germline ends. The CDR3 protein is CASSPYNYNEQFF. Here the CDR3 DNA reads TGTGCCAGCTCACCGTATAACTACAATGAGCAGTTCTTC.

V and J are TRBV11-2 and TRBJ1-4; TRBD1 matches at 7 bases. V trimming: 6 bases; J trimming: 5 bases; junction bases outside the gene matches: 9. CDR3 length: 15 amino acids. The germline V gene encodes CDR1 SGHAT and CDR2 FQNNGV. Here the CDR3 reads CASSSWTGRNEKLFF. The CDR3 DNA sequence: TGTGCCAGCAGTTCATGGACAGGCAGAAATGAAAAACTGTTTTTT.

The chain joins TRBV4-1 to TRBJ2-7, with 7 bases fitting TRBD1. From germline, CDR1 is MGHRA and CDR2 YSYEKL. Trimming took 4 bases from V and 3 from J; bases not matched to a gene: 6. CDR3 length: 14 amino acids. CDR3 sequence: CASSPNRGVYEQYF. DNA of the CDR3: TGCGCCAGCAGCCCAAACAGGGGAGTCTACGAGCAGTACTTC.

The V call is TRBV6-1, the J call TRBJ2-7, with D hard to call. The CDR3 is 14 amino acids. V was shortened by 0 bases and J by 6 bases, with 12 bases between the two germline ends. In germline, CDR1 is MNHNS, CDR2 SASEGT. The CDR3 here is CASSEAGSLREQYF. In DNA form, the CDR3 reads TGTGCCAGCAGTGAAGCCGGGTCCCTTCGCGAGCAGTACTTC.

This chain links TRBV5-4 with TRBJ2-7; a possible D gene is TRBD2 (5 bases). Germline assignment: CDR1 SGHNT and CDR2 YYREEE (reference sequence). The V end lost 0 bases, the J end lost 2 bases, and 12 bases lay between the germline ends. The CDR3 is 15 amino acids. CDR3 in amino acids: CASSLANSGPYEQYF. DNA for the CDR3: TGTGCCAGCAGCTTGGCTAACAGCGGACCCTACGAGCAGTACTTC.

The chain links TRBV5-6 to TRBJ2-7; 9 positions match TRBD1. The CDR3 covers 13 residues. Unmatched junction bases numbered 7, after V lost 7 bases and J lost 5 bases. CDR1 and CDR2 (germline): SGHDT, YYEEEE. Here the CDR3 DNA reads TGTGCCAGCGGGGACAGGGTAAAGGACGAGCAGTACTTC. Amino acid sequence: CASGDRVKDEQYF.

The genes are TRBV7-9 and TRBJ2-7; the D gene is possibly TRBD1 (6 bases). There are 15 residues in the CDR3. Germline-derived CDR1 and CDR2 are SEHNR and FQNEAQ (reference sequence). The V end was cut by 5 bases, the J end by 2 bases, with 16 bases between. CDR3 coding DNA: TGTGCCAGCAGCCCCCCCGGGACAACTACCTACGAGCAGTACTTC. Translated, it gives CASSPPGTTTYEQYF.

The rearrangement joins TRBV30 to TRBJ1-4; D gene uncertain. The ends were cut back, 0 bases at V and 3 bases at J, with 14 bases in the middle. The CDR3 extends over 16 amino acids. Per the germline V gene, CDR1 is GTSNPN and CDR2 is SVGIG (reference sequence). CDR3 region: CAWSVSLAFPNEKLFF. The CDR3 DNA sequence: TGTGCCTGGAGTGTATCTCTGGCATTCCCTAATGAAAAACTGTTTTTT.

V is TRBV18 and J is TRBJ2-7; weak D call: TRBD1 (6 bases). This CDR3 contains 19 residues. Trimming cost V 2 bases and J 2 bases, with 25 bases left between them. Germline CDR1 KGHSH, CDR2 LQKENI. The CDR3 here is CASSPFSGRGILSTYEQYF. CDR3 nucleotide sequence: TGTGCCAGCTCACCATTTTCTGGCAGGGGAATATTATCAACCTACGAGCAGTACTTC.

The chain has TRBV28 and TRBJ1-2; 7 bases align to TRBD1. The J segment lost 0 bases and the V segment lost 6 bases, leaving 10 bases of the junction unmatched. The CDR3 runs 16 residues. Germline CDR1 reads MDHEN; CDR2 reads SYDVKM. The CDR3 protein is CASSPQLGQTNYGYTF. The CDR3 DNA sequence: TGTGCCAGCAGCCCACAGTTGGGACAGACTAACTATGGCTACACCTTC.

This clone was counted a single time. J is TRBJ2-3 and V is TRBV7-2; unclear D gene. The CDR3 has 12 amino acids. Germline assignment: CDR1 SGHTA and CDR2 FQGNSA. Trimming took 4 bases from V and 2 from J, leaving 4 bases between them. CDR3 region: CASSYYTDTQYF. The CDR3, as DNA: TGTGCCAGCAGCTACTACACAGATACGCAGTATTTT.

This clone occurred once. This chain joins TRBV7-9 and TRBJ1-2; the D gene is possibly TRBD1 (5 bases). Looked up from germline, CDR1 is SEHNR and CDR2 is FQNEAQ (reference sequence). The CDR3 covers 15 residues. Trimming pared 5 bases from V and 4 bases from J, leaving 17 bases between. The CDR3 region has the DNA TGTGCCAGCAGCCCCCGGTACCAGGGTTCCTATGGCTACACCTTC. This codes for CASSPRYQGSYGYTF.

The CDR3 protein is CASSLGIGNTYEQYF. CDR3 nucleotides: TGTGCCAGCAGCTTAGGTATCGGGAATACCTACGAGCAGTACTTC. This chain connects TRBV7-9 to TRBJ2-7; weak D call: TRBD2 (5 bases). CDR1 and CDR2 (germline): SEHNR, FQNEAQ (reference sequence). Between the trimmed V and J ends, which lost 1 base and 2 bases, there was a span of 12 bases. CDR3 size: 15 residues.